The rows below give T cell receptor beta chains drawn from one sample of a study of blood T cell repertoires in COVID-19. Generated by immunoSEQ multiplex PCR, the TCRdb table keeps only in-frame clones and is missing some. This table holds about 200,000 clones, 82% found once. Sequenced material: peripheral blood. These receptors came from a woman of 80 years or more with COVID-19, enrolled during active disease. The CDR3 runs from the conserved cysteine through the conserved F or W. The D gene is left open where the match is weak. Size values are once, few and many counts, or a class for expanded clones, and some rows have none.

d_call | j_call | v_call | clone_size | cdr3_nt | cdr3_aa
TRBD2 | TRBJ2-3 | TRBV4-3 | NA | TGCGCCAGCAGCCAACGGTCTAGCGGGCGGGCAGATACGCAGTATTTT | CASSQRSSGRADTQYF
TRBD1 | TRBJ2-7 | TRBV4-2 | NA | TGTGCCAGCAGCCAACCAATCGGGACAGGGTCCTACGAGCAGTACTTC | CASSQPIGTGSYEQYF
TRBD1 | TRBJ2-1 | TRBV19 | NA | TGTGCCAGTAAGGGGACAGCTAACTCCTACAATGAGCAGTTCTTC | CASKGTANSYNEQFF
TRBD2 | TRBJ2-3 | TRBV19 | NA | TGTGCCAGTAGTATAGACGGGGGGGCTCGTGGAGATACGCAGTATTTT | CASSIDGGARGDTQYF
NA | TRBJ1-5 | TRBV7-2 | NA | TGTGCCAGCAGCCGCGACAGACGTCAGCCCCAGCATTTT | CASSRDRRQPQHF
NA | TRBJ1-2 | TRBV10-1 | NA | TGCGCCACCCCGTCAGGGAACGTAGAGGGCTACACCTTC | CATPSGNVEGYTF
TRBD2 | TRBJ2-5 | TRBV5-1 | NA | TGCGCCAGCAGCTTCAGGCGGGGGGATCAAGAGACCCAGTACTTC | CASSFRRGDQETQYF
NA | TRBJ2-7 | TRBV5-4 | NA | TGTGCCAGCAAAGGAGAAACCTACGAGCAGTACTTC | CASKGETYEQYF
NA | TRBJ2-1 | TRBV10-3 | NA | TGTGCCATCAGTGAGTCGGGCTGGGAGCAGTTCTTC | CAISESGWEQFF
TRBD2 | TRBJ2-2 | TRBV4-1 | NA | TGCGCCAGCAGCCAAGTACCACGCGGGAGTGCCGGGGAGCTGTTTTTT | CASSQVPRGSAGELFF
NA | TRBJ1-2 | TRBV6-5 | few | TGTGCCAGCAGTTACACCACACCCGACTATGGCTACACCTTC | CASSYTTPDYGYTF
NA | TRBJ2-5 | TRBV5-1 | NA | TGCGCCAGCAGCTTGGATGGGGGCCCCGGGACCCAGTACTTC | CASSLDGGPGTQYF
NA | TRBJ2-1 | TRBV28 | NA | TGTGCCAGCAGTCCACTCCGAGCGATCGGGGGTGAGCAGTTCTTC | CASSPLRAIGGEQFF
NA | TRBJ1-2 | TRBV7-2 | NA | TGTGCCAGCAGCCCGTATCTACAGGCTAACTATGGCTACACCTTC | CASSPYLQANYGYTF
TRBD1 | TRBJ1-5 | TRBV6-5 | NA | TGTGCCAGCAGAAGCCGGGACAGGGTTAGTCAGCCCCAGCATTTT | CASRSRDRVSQPQHF
TRBD1 | TRBJ1-2 | TRBV25-1 | NA | TGTGCCAGCAGGGGAACGCAGGGGGCGCGGGCCTATGGCTACACCTTC | CASRGTQGARAYGYTF
TRBD1 | TRBJ1-4 | TRBV9 | NA | TGTGCCAGCAGCCTTTGGGACAGGGAAGGAGAAAAACTGTTTTTT | CASSLWDREGEKLFF
TRBD1 | TRBJ2-5 | TRBV11-1 | once | TGTGCCAGCAGCCTCGGACAGGGGGCGACCCAGTACTTC | CASSLGQGATQYF
NA | TRBJ2-7 | TRBV15 | NA | TGTGCCACCAGCAGAGATGGCTTCTACGAGCAGTACTTC | CATSRDGFYEQYF
TRBD1 | TRBJ2-5 | TRBV5-4 | many | TGTGCCAGCAGCTTCAGGGGGACAGAGACCCAGTACTTC | CASSFRGTETQYF
NA | TRBJ2-2 | TRBV19 | NA | TGTGCCAGTAGTGTACAGGGGAACACCGGGGAGCTGTTTTTT | CASSVQGNTGELFF
TRBD2 | TRBJ2-7 | TRBV5-1 | NA | TGCGCCAGCAGCGTTCTAGCGGGAGCCTACGCCGAGCAGTACTTC | CASSVLAGAYAEQYF
NA | TRBJ1-1 | TRBV6-5 | NA | TGTGCCAGCAGTTACGTTCTGGGGGCGAGTGAAGCTTTCTTT | CASSYVLGASEAFF
NA | TRBJ2-1 | TRBV25-1 | NA | TGTGCCAGCAGGGCTGAGGCAGGGGGAGGCTACAATGAGCAGTTCTTC | CASRAEAGGGYNEQFF
TRBD1 | TRBJ1-1 | TRBV30 | NA | TGTGCCTGGCAAGACAGGGGGAACACTGAAGCTTTCTTT | CAWQDRGNTEAFF
NA | TRBJ2-3 | TRBV7-2 | NA | TGTGCCAGCAGTCCCCGAGTTTCGTACACGCAGTATTTT | CASSPRVSYTQYF
NA | TRBJ1-2 | TRBV4-1 | once | TGCGCCAGCAGCCAAGTGGGCAGAAATGGCTACACCTTC | CASSQVGRNGYTF
NA | TRBJ2-1 | TRBV19 | NA | TGTGCCAGTAGGGGGCTAGTGGGTGAGCAGTTCTTC | CASRGLVGEQFF
NA | TRBJ1-1 | TRBV12-3/TRBV12-4 | few | TGTGCCAGCAGTTTTATGCAGGGAACTGAAGCTTTCTTT | CASSFMQGTEAFF
NA | TRBJ2-1 | TRBV12-3/TRBV12-4 | NA | TGTGCCAGCGCGGGGCCTGTTGAGCAGTTCTTC | CASAGPVEQFF
NA | TRBJ1-2 | TRBV12-5 | NA | TGTGCTAGTGGTTTGGTCACATCGGGTTTTGGCTACACCTTC | CASGLVTSGFGYTF
NA | TRBJ1-2 | TRBV29-1 | NA | TGCAGCGTTGTCAGGGACTATGGCTACACCTTC | CSVVRDYGYTF
NA | TRBJ1-2 | TRBV6-5 | NA | TGTGCCAGCAGCCAGGACAGAGCTAACTATGGCTACACCTTC | CASSQDRANYGYTF
NA | TRBJ1-3 | TRBV2 | NA | TGTGCCAGCAGGCTACAGGGCACTGGAAACACCATATATTTT | CASRLQGTGNTIYF
TRBD2 | TRBJ2-7 | TRBV12-3/TRBV12-4 | few | TGTGCCAGCAGCCGGGACTACTCCTACGAGCAGTACTTC | CASSRDYSYEQYF
TRBD2 | TRBJ2-1 | TRBV7-2 | NA | TGTGCCAGCAGCCCACTAGCGGGAAGCTCCTACAATGAGCAGTTCTTC | CASSPLAGSSYNEQFF
TRBD1 | TRBJ1-2 | TRBV29-1 | NA | TGCAGCGTTAACAACCCCCCCGACAGGGGGCGCCGAGGCTACACCTTC | CSVNNPPDRGRRGYTF
NA | TRBJ1-3 | TRBV28 | NA | TGTGCCAGCAGTTTTCAAACAGGGACAACTGGAAACACCATATATTTT | CASSFQTGTTGNTIYF
NA | TRBJ2-5 | TRBV3-1/TRBV3-2 | NA | TGTGCCAGCAGCCAAGATCAGAAGACCCAGTACTTC | CASSQDQKTQYF
TRBD1 | TRBJ1-1 | TRBV3-1/TRBV3-2 | NA | TGTGCCAGCAGCTTTGGCGGGACAGGGGGCACTGAAGCTTTCTTT | CASSFGGTGGTEAFF
TRBD1 | TRBJ1-2 | TRBV28 | few | TGTGCCAGCAGTCGGGACAGGTCGTATGGCTACACCTTC | CASSRDRSYGYTF
NA | TRBJ1-1 | TRBV7-3 | NA | TGTGCCAGCAGCTTACAGGTTAACACTGAAGCTTTCTTT | CASSLQVNTEAFF
NA | TRBJ1-2 | TRBV6-5 | NA | TGTGCCACCAACGGGGGTAATGGCTACACCTTC | CATNGGNGYTF
NA | TRBJ1-4 | TRBV30 | NA | TGTGCCTGGTCCTCCGGACAGCTTGCAACTAATGAAAAACTGTTTTTT | CAWSSGQLATNEKLFF
TRBD1 | TRBJ1-2 | TRBV15 | NA | TGTGCCACCAGCCCTTTGAGGACAGGGAAAGGCTATGGCTACACCTTC | CATSPLRTGKGYGYTF
NA | TRBJ1-1 | TRBV4-1 | NA | TGCGCCAGCAGGCTCAGGGCGGTGGATCTTCTGAACACTGAAGCTTTCTTT | CASRLRAVDLLNTEAFF
TRBD2 | TRBJ2-7 | TRBV2 | NA | TGTGCCAGCAGTGATTTGGGACTAGCGGCCTCCGAGCAGTACTTC | CASSDLGLAASEQYF
NA | TRBJ1-2 | TRBV10-3 | NA | TGTGCCATCAGTGAGTCGCCTGAGAACTATGGCTACACCTTC | CAISESPENYGYTF